What follows are 9 T cell receptor beta chains derived from one specimen sequenced in a study of early T cells in non-severe SARS-CoV-2 infection. TCRdb re-called the 5' RACE reads with MiXCR, one entry per CDR3 protein. The sample includes about 99,000 distinct CDR3 sequences, approximately 16% of them seen just once. The sequencing input was whole blood. These receptors were obtained from an adult who was a healthcare worker with PCR-confirmed SARS-CoV-2 infection or an uninfected control (not recorded which).

This clonotype was seen only a few times. V gene TRBV7-2 combines with J gene TRBJ2-7; D unresolved. This CDR3 comprises 12 residues. The germline gives CDR1 SGHTA, CDR2 FQGNSA. Trimming shortened V by 4 bases and J by 5 bases, and 9 bases separated the two germline ends. The chain's CDR3 is CASSSRAHEQYF. The CDR3 DNA reads TGTGCCAGCAGCTCCCGGGCCCACGAGCAGTACTTC.

The genes are TRBV28 and TRBJ2-7, with D perhaps given as TRBD1 or TRBD2 (5 bases each). The CDR3 covers 15 residues. V lost 3 bases and J 7 bases, leaving 19 bases between the germline ends. The germline V gene encodes CDR1 MDHEN and CDR2 SYDVKM. DNA of the CDR3: TGTGCCAGCAGTTTTACATATGGGGACCCGTGGGAGCAGTACTTC. The encoded protein is CASSFTYGDPWEQYF.

This rearrangement joins TRBV20-1 to TRBJ2-7, with TRBD2 identical over 10 bases. The CDR3 contains 14 residues. CDR1 is DFQATT, CDR2 SNEGSKA, per germline (reference sequence). V was pared by 3 bases and J by 4 bases, with 6 bases of the junction left unmatched. CDR3 in amino acids: CSARPGTSDYEQYF. The CDR3 DNA reads TGCAGTGCTAGGCCTGGGACTAGCGATTACGAGCAGTACTTC.

The CDR3 sequence is CASSLTQARMGNEQFF. The CDR3 nucleotides read TGTGCCAGCAGCTTAACGCAGGCCAGGATGGGGAATGAGCAGTTCTTC. J is TRBJ2-1 and V is TRBV7-2, with D hard to call. V was shortened by 2 bases and J by 7 bases, with 18 bases between the two germline ends. CDR1 and CDR2 (germline): SGHTA, FQGNSA. This CDR3 spans 16 amino acids.

The V and J genes are TRBV7-9 and TRBJ2-7, with 10 bases identical to TRBD1. The trim removed 7 bases at V and 5 bases at J, leaving 5 bases unmatched. Germline V gives CDR1 SEHNR, CDR2 FQNEAQ (reference sequence). CDR3 length: 13 amino acids. The CDR3 DNA reads as TGTGCCAGCATCTCCGGGACAGGGGACGAGCAGTACTTC. Translation: CASISGTGDEQYF.

The rearrangement uses TRBV29-1 and TRBJ1-2; 8 nucleotides match TRBD1. Germline V gene sequence: CDR1 SQVTM, CDR2 ANQGSEA. J lost 8 bases, V lost 7 bases, and 9 bases had no gene match. The CDR3 covers 12 residues. CDR3 in amino acids: CSALDRGGGYTF. The CDR3 bases are TGCAGCGCTCTTGACAGGGGAGGAGGCTACACCTTC.

The sample holds many counts of this clonotype. J is TRBJ2-2 and V is TRBV11-2; D not resolved. CDR3 length equals 16 residues. The germline V gene encodes CDR1 SGHAT and CDR2 FQNNGV. Trimming took 2 bases from V and 0 from J, leaving 10 bases between them. This CDR3 is CASSLQLNTNTGELFF. CDR3 DNA: TGTGCCAGCAGCTTACAGCTCAATACGAACACCGGGGAGCTGTTTTTT.

This clonotype was seen more than once but under ten times. The rearrangement uses TRBV28 and TRBJ2-7; tentatively, D is TRBD1 (5 bases). V lost 4 bases and J lost 8, with 21 bases in between. The germline gives CDR1 MDHEN, CDR2 SYDVKM. This CDR3 comprises 15 residues. The CDR3: CASSSPDETVFKQYF. Here the CDR3 DNA reads TGTGCCAGCAGTTCCCCCGACGAGACAGTCTTCAAGCAGTACTTC.

The chain uses TRBV7-6 and TRBJ2-2; D tentatively reads TRBD1 or TRBD2 (6 bases each). CDR1 is SGHVS, CDR2 FNYEAQ, per germline. The CDR3 consists of 17 residues. V lost 2 bases, J lost 5 bases, and 18 bases lay in between. The CDR3 DNA sequence: TGTGCCAGCAGCTTATCCCTAGGGGGGCCAAGAACCGGGGAGCTGTTTTTT. Encoded protein: CASSLSLGGPRTGELFF. Variable domain in full (rest from reference TRBV7-6 and TRBJ2-2): GAGVSQSPRYKVTKRGQDVALRCDPISGHVSLYWYRQALGQGPEFLTYFNYEAQQDKSGLPNDRFSAERPEGSISTLTIQRTEQRDSAMYRCASSLSLGGPRTGELFFGEGSRLTVL.